Listed here are 22 T cell receptor beta chains from one sample, sequenced in a study of shared T cell receptors in the human thymus. TCRdb's copy holds only in-frame clones and misses some; the assay was immunoSEQ multiplex PCR. The sample has 700,000 or so clones, approximately 85% seen once. These data are also associated with another study on human thymus T cells.

Sequencing was carried out using thymocytes. The receptor set was obtained from a girl less than two years old with a congenital heart defect.

The chain is built from TRBV2 and TRBJ1-1, with 9 nucleotides matching TRBD1. Germline V gene sequence: CDR1 SNHLY, CDR2 FYNNEI. The CDR3 has 16 residues. The V gene end was trimmed by 4 bases and the J gene end by 1 base; junction bases not matched to a gene: 7. The CDR3 loop reads CASSGGQGKRNTEAFF. CDR3 bases: TGTGCCAGCAGTGGGGGACAGGGAAAGAGGAACACTGAAGCTTTCTTT.

The rearrangement joins TRBV5-6 to TRBJ2-3; tentatively, D is TRBD2 (5 bases). Germline V lookup: CDR1 SGHDT, CDR2 YYEEEE. Deletions cut 7 bases from V and 2 bases from J, with 23 bases between. This CDR3 comprises 17 residues. The CDR3 here is CASCKRIRAYTTDTQYF. The CDR3 region has the DNA TGTGCCAGCTGTAAGCGGATACGTGCTTATACCACAGATACGCAGTATTTT.

This clone was seen only once. The chain couples TRBV27 to TRBJ1-2, with 8 bases fitting TRBD1. From germline, CDR1 is MNHEY and CDR2 SMNVEV (reference sequence). J was trimmed by 7 bases and V by 7 bases; bases with no gene match: 11. The CDR3 is 14 residues long. The CDR3 sequence is CASKPTGALLGYTF. The CDR3 region has the DNA TGTGCCAGCAAGCCGACAGGGGCCCTACTTGGCTACACCTTC.

The chain uses TRBV4-2 and TRBJ1-6; D perhaps matches TRBD1 (6 bases). The germline gives CDR1 LGHNA, CDR2 YNFKEQ. The CDR3 sequence is 19 residues long. Trimming took 0 bases from V and 5 from J, leaving 20 bases between them. This chain's CDR3 is CASSQDNSGGPCDNSPLHF. The CDR3 DNA sequence: TGTGCCAGCAGCCAAGATAATTCGGGGGGCCCATGTGATAATTCACCCCTCCACTTT.

The chain recombines TRBV5-1 with TRBJ1-1; D is uncertain. Trimming cost V 4 bases and J 3 bases, with 19 bases left between them. CDR3 length: 16 amino acids. Germline-derived CDR1 and CDR2 are SGHRS and YFSETQ. The CDR3 loop reads CASSQPGGSGDTEAFF. As DNA, the CDR3 is TGCGCCAGCAGCCAACCCGGAGGGTCCGGGGACACTGAAGCTTTCTTT.

The chain joins TRBV10-3 to TRBJ2-7; possible D gene TRBD1, 5 bases. The length of the CDR3 is 12 residues. Trimming cost V 7 bases and J 3 bases, with 10 bases left between them. Germline-derived CDR1 and CDR2 are ENHRY and SYGVKD. The CDR3: CAITNTGYEQYF. CDR3 nucleotide sequence: TGTGCCATCACCAATACAGGCTACGAGCAGTACTTC.

CDR3 DNA sequence: TGCGCCAGCAGCCACTCCTACGGACAGGGGCGGGATGAAAAACTGTTTTTT. Protein sequence: CASSHSYGQGRDEKLFF. The chain recombines TRBV5-1 with TRBJ1-4; 9 positions agree with TRBD1. The CDR3 spans 17 residues. With V trimmed by 4 bases and J by 6 bases, 13 bases remained unmatched. Germline V gene data show CDR1 as SGHRS and CDR2 as YFSETQ. The complete variable domain, with remaining parts taken from reference TRBV5-1 and TRBJ1-4, reads KAGVTQTPRYLIKTRGQQVTLSCSPISGHRSVSWYQQTPGQGLQFLFEYFSETQRNKGNFPGRFSGRQFSNSRSEMNVSTLELGDSALYLCASSHSYGQGRDEKLFFGSGTQLSVL.

The rearrangement links TRBV29-1 to TRBJ2-7; TRBD1 aligns across 7 bases. Germline lookup yields CDR1 SQVTM and CDR2 ANQGSEA. V lost 4 bases to trimming and J lost 3 bases; unmatched junction nucleotides: 9. CDR3 size: 14 residues. The CDR3 loop is CSVALGQENYEQYF. CDR3 in DNA: TGCAGCGTTGCCCTCGGACAGGAAAACTACGAGCAGTACTTC.

Only one count was recorded for this clone. The V gene is TRBV4-3, the J gene TRBJ2-3, with 16 bases matching TRBD2. Trimming at V came to 7 bases and at J to 3 bases, leaving 7 bases not matched to a gene. The germline CDR1 and CDR2 sequences are LGHNA and YSLEER. This CDR3 comprises 17 residues. The CDR3 is CASTSGTSGGATDTQYF. The CDR3 nucleotides read TGCGCCAGCACCTCCGGGACTAGCGGGGGGGCAACAGATACGCAGTATTTT.

This chain connects TRBV20-1 to TRBJ1-4, with no clear D. V was cut by 5 bases and J by 10 bases, with 8 bases left in between. Germline V gene lookup returns CDR1 DFQATT and CDR2 SNEGSKA (reference sequence). The CDR3 length is 10 residues. Here the CDR3 reads CSAALGKLFF. In DNA form, the CDR3 reads TGCAGTGCTGCCCTCGGAAAACTGTTTTTT.

J is TRBJ1-2 and V is TRBV5-4, with D possibly matching TRBD1 (6 bases). This CDR3 comprises 12 residues. V lost 0 bases and J lost 7, with 7 bases in between. Germline V gene sequence: CDR1 SGHNT, CDR2 YYREEE (reference sequence). In nucleotides, the CDR3 is TGTGCCAGCAGCTTGGACAGGGTTGGCTACACCTTC. It yields the protein CASSLDRVGYTF.

This clone showed up just a few times. CDR3 sequence: CASSPARDSHSNQPQHF. DNA of the CDR3: TGTGCCAGCAGCCCCGCCCGGGACAGCCATAGCAATCAGCCCCAGCATTTT. The J gene is TRBJ1-5, the V gene TRBV7-2, with 7 bases aligning to TRBD1. The trim removed 5 bases at V and 0 bases at J, leaving 10 bases unmatched. Germline V CDR1 and CDR2: SGHTA, FQGNSA. The CDR3 is made up of 17 amino acids. The whole variable domain, remainder taken from reference TRBV7-2 and TRBJ1-5, is GAGVSQSPSNKVTEKGKDVELRCDPISGHTALYWYRQSLGQGLEFLIYFQGNSAPDKSGLPSDRFSAERTGGSVSTLTIQRTQQEDSAVYLCASSPARDSHSNQPQHFGDGTRLSIL.

This clone was seen a single time. The chain joins TRBV28 to TRBJ1-2; perhaps TRBD1 as D (5 bases). Germline assignment: CDR1 MDHEN and CDR2 SYDVKM. The CDR3 extends over 15 amino acids. The germline V and J ends were trimmed by 2 bases and 3 bases, with 13 bases remaining between them. The CDR3 region is CASSLLLNRYYGYTF. DNA for the CDR3: TGTGCCAGCAGTTTACTCCTGAACAGGTACTATGGCTACACCTTC.

V gene TRBV5-1 combines with J gene TRBJ2-1; 8 bases line up with TRBD1. The CDR3 spans 14 residues. Per germline, CDR1 SGHRS and CDR2 YFSETQ. V trimming: 4 bases; J trimming: 7 bases; junction bases outside the gene matches: 7. The CDR3 loop reads CASSQRTGRNEQFF. The CDR3 DNA follows: TGCGCCAGCAGCCAGCGGACAGGGAGGAATGAGCAGTTCTTC.

This clone was seen a few times. The chain has TRBV5-4 and TRBJ1-2; maybe TRBD1 (6 bases). V was pared by 0 bases and J by 2 bases, with 17 bases between. The CDR3 consists of 17 residues. Germline V gives CDR1 SGHNT, CDR2 YYREEE (reference sequence). The CDR3 sequence: CASSLDRVERGNYGYTF. The CDR3 DNA reads TGTGCCAGCAGCTTGGACAGGGTAGAAAGGGGGAACTATGGCTACACCTTC.

This chain uses TRBV5-6 with TRBJ1-1; maybe TRBD1 (5 bases). Germline values: CDR1 SGHDT, CDR2 YYEEEE. Trimming removed 0 bases at V and 6 bases at J, with 12 bases between. The CDR3 loop spans 14 amino acids. The CDR3 bases are TGTGCCAGCAGCTTGGGTAGGGGAAGCGCTGAAGCTTTCTTT. Protein product: CASSLGRGSAEAFF. Looking up the rest from reference TRBV5-6 and TRBJ1-1 gives the full variable domain: DAGVTQSPTHLIKTRGQQVTLRCSPKSGHDTVSWYQQALGQGPQFIFQYYEEEERQRGNFPDRFSGHQFPNYSSELNVNALLLGDSALYLCASSLGRGSAEAFFGQGTRLTVV.

The chain recombines TRBV11-2 with TRBJ2-1; 8 bases match TRBD1. CDR1 is SGHAT and CDR2 is FQNNGV in the germline V gene. The CDR3 extends over 16 amino acids. Trimming at V came to 2 bases and at J to 7 bases, leaving 10 bases not matched to a gene. CDR3 sequence reads: CASSLSGQGTVNEQFF. CDR3 DNA: TGTGCCAGCAGCTTATCCGGACAGGGAACGGTTAATGAGCAGTTCTTC.

This chain uses TRBV6-6 with TRBJ2-7, with 9 positions matching TRBD1. The CDR3 totals 15 residues. The germline V gene encodes CDR1 MNHNY and CDR2 SVGAGI (reference sequence). Unmatched junction bases numbered 8, after V lost 8 bases and J lost 0 bases. CDR3 sequence reads: CASADRGILSYEQYF. The CDR3 coding sequence is TGTGCCAGCGCCGACAGGGGGATTCTCTCCTACGAGCAGTACTTC.

The chain employs TRBV6-1 and TRBJ2-2; D is unclear. Trimming removed 4 bases from V and 1 base from J, with 7 bases in between. Germline V gives CDR1 MNHNS, CDR2 SASEGT. The CDR3 covers 14 residues. Here the CDR3 DNA reads TGTGCCAGCAGTGTACGGAGGAACACCGGGGAGCTGTTTTTT. Its protein is CASSVRRNTGELFF.

The chain links TRBV5-5 to TRBJ2-2; weak D call: TRBD1 (6 bases). The V end was cut by 7 bases, the J end by 5 bases, with 12 bases between. The CDR3 sequence is 13 residues long. Germline assignment: CDR1 SGHKS and CDR2 YYEKEE (reference sequence). The CDR3 DNA is TGTGCCAGCCTACCTACAGGGACCGGGGAGCTGTTTTTT. As protein: CASLPTGTGELFF.

The chain couples TRBV4-1 to TRBJ2-2, with D maybe TRBD1 (8 bases). CDR1 and CDR2 from the germline V gene are MGHRA and YSYEKL. The CDR3 consists of 18 residues. The V gene lost 0 bases and the J gene lost 4 bases, with 18 bases spanning the gap. CDR3 bases: TGCGCCAGCAGCCAAGACGGGAGGACAGGGCGGGTCACCGGGGAGCTGTTTTTT. Its translation: CASSQDGRTGRVTGELFF.

The sample holds a few counts of this clone. Other DNA sequences from this sample encode an identical CDR3 as well. The chain combines TRBV5-1 with TRBJ2-5; tentative D call: TRBD2 (5 bases). With 4 bases removed from V and 2 bases from J, the gap between germline ends came to 9 bases. Germline CDR1 is SGHRS and CDR2 is YFSETQ. The CDR3 runs 13 residues. CDR3 protein: CASSRTVQETQYF. As DNA, the CDR3 is TGCGCCAGCAGCCGGACTGTACAAGAGACCCAGTACTTC.